Presented here are 26 T cell receptor beta chains from one specimen sequenced in a study of early T cells in non-severe SARS-CoV-2 infection (dated by TCRdb to about 2021). Receptors were amplified or captured by 5' RACE. The instrument given in TCRdb is NextSeq 500. The public reads were reprocessed in TCRdb via fastp at Q25 and MiXCR, keeping in-frame beta chains. Each record represents a unique CDR3 protein, reported with the most common genes and DNA among its rows. The sample data list about 20,000 distinct CDR3 sequences, and approximately 4.4% of these were observed just once. 15% to 20% of the sample rests with the top ten. Material: whole blood. These receptors came from an adult who was a healthcare worker with PCR-confirmed SARS-CoV-2 infection or an uninfected control (not recorded which).

This clonotype qualifies as medium-sized (0.01 to 0.1%). This rearrangement joins TRBV7-9 to TRBJ1-1; 7 bases line up with TRBD1. The V gene end was trimmed by 5 bases and the J gene end by 8 bases; junction bases not matched to a gene: 14. Germline V gene lookup returns CDR1 SEHNR and CDR2 FQNEAQ (reference sequence). The length of the CDR3 is 15 residues. CDR3 amino acids: CASSHSRGGLWEAFF. CDR3 sequence (DNA): TGTGCCAGCAGCCACTCCAGGGGGGGGCTGTGGGAAGCTTTCTTT.

In its sample, this clonotype was seen many times. V gene TRBV4-1 combines with J gene TRBJ1-2; perhaps TRBD1 as D (6 bases). Trimming took 1 base from V and 8 from J, leaving 14 bases between them. CDR3 length: 14 amino acids. Germline V CDR1 and CDR2: MGHRA, YSYEKL. The CDR3 spells CASSQAGQPLGYTF. Here the CDR3 DNA reads TGCGCCAGCAGCCAAGCCGGACAGCCCCTGGGCTACACCTTC.

Many counts were recorded for this clonotype. The rearrangement joins TRBV7-9 to TRBJ1-3, with D uncertain. There are 16 residues in the CDR3. Between the trimmed V and J ends, which lost 4 bases and 0 bases, there was a span of 13 bases. Germline V gene data show CDR1 as SEHNR and CDR2 as FQNEAQ (reference sequence). CDR3 protein: CASSSAGTYSGNTIYF. The CDR3 coding sequence is TGTGCCAGCAGCTCGGCGGGCACCTACTCTGGAAACACCATATATTTT.

This chain uses TRBV24-1 with TRBJ1-5, with D perhaps matching TRBD1 (6 bases). From germline, CDR1 is KGHDR and CDR2 SFDVKD. This CDR3 is built from 13 residues. V gave up 5 bases and J gave up 7 bases, with 11 bases separating them. CDR3 in amino acids: CATSARGKQPQHF. DNA for the CDR3: TGTGCCACCAGTGCTAGGGGGAAACAGCCCCAGCATTTT.

Many counts were recorded for this clonotype. The rearrangement links TRBV6-6 to TRBJ1-5; no clear D gene. Trimming shortened V by 5 bases and J by 3 bases, and 11 bases separated the two germline ends. Per germline, CDR1 MNHNY and CDR2 SVGAGI (reference sequence). CDR3 length: 14 residues. CDR3 nucleotides: TGTGCCAGCAGTCGAATCTACACCAATCAGCCCCAGCATTTT. Translation: CASSRIYTNQPQHF.

This clonotype was seen repeatedly, ten times or more. The V gene is TRBV7-3, the J gene TRBJ2-5; D possibly corresponds to TRBD1 (5 bases). Deletions cut 2 bases from V and 1 base from J, with 8 bases between. This CDR3 has 14 residues. Germline CDR1 is SGHTA and CDR2 is FQGTGA. The CDR3 reads CASSLGALQETQYF. The DNA for the CDR3 is TGTGCCAGCAGCTTAGGGGCGCTCCAAGAGACCCAGTACTTC.

This clonotype showed up many times. The rearrangement uses TRBV10-3 and TRBJ2-5; TRBD2 matches at 8 bases. V shed 3 bases, J shed 5 bases, and the junction held 5 bases outside the gene matches. Germline V gene data show CDR1 as ENHRY and CDR2 as SYGVKD. The CDR3 contains 14 residues. The CDR3 loop reads CAISDPGGTETQYF. As DNA, the CDR3 is TGTGCCATCAGTGACCCGGGGGGGACGGAGACCCAGTACTTC.

This clonotype occurred a few times. The V gene is TRBV10-1, the J gene TRBJ2-1; 9 nucleotides align to TRBD2. Per germline, CDR1 WNHNN and CDR2 SYGVQD (reference sequence). The length of the CDR3 is 14 residues. Losses at the gene ends were 0 bases for V and 10 bases for J; bases not matched to a gene: 4. The CDR3 here is CASSESLAGTEQFF. Written as DNA, the CDR3 is TGCGCCAGCAGTGAGTCCCTAGCGGGGACGGAGCAGTTCTTC.

This clonotype was observed many times. The V and J genes are TRBV2 and TRBJ2-1, with 8 bases lining up with TRBD2. CDR1 SNHLY and CDR2 FYNNEI come from the germline V gene. After removal of 7 bases from V and 8 bases from J, the junction contained 4 bases not matched to a gene. CDR3 length: 12 amino acids. CDR3 DNA: TGTGCCAGCATTCGGGAGGGCGATGAGCAGTTCTTC. Its translation: CASIREGDEQFF.

This clonotype came up a few times. J is TRBJ2-5 and V is TRBV7-2, with 8 nucleotides matching TRBD2. Trimming at V came to 5 bases and at J to 2 bases, leaving 4 bases not matched to a gene. The CDR3 runs to 14 residues. Germline loops: CDR1 SGHTA, CDR2 FQGNSA. The CDR3 nucleotides are TGTGCCAGCAGCCCCAGCGGGAGACAAGAGACCCAGTACTTC. Protein: CASSPSGRQETQYF.

This chain connects TRBV7-9 to TRBJ2-7; unclear D gene. This CDR3 contains 14 residues. V gave up 2 bases and J gave up 2 bases, with 10 bases separating them. Germline V gene sequence: CDR1 SEHNR, CDR2 FQNEAQ (reference sequence). DNA for the CDR3: TGTGCCAGCAGCTTATCGGCGACGGCCTACGAGCAGTACTTC. Translating it yields CASSLSATAYEQYF.

This clonotype was observed at least ten times. The chain combines TRBV30 with TRBJ1-5; no clear D. The germline V gene has CDR1 GTSNPN and CDR2 SVGIG (reference sequence). V lost 0 bases, J lost 8 bases, and 17 bases lay in between. CDR3 length: 15 residues. The CDR3, as DNA: TGTGCCTGGAGTGTACCTTTGGGGTTGACGGAGCCCCAGCATTTT. This sequence encodes CAWSVPLGLTEPQHF.

In this sample, this clonotype turned up a few times. The chain joins TRBV24-1 to TRBJ2-5; D not resolved. Trimming stripped 3 bases from V and 7 bases from J, with 8 bases between. CDR1 KGHDR and CDR2 SFDVKD come from the germline V gene. The CDR3 consists of 12 residues. The CDR3 nucleotides are TGTGCCACCAGTGATGTGCTAATGACCCAGTACTTC. Residues: CATSDVLMTQYF.

This clonotype has only a few counts. Here the CDR3 reads CASSEGVNQETQYF. CDR3 nucleotide sequence: TGCGCCAGCAGTGAGGGAGTAAACCAAGAGACCCAGTACTTC. This chain connects TRBV10-1 to TRBJ2-5; no clear D. The CDR3 sequence is 14 residues long. Germline CDR1 WNHNN, CDR2 SYGVQD (reference sequence). V was shortened by 2 bases and J by 0 bases, with 7 bases between the two germline ends.

This clonotype was observed at least ten times. The chain has TRBV29-1 and TRBJ2-7, with D perhaps matching TRBD1 (6 bases). V lost 5 bases to trimming and J lost 1 base, with 15 bases between them. CDR3 length: 14 residues. Looked up from germline, CDR1 is SQVTM and CDR2 is ANQGSEA. For the CDR3, the DNA is TGCAGCGTTTCTCGGACAGTTTCATCCTACGAGCAGTACTTC. Amino acid sequence: CSVSRTVSSYEQYF.

This clonotype showed up just a few times. V usage is TRBV27 and J usage is TRBJ1-1, with D perhaps matching TRBD1 (5 bases). Trimming removed 3 bases at V and 7 bases at J, with 9 bases between. CDR3 length: 12 residues. Germline loops: CDR1 MNHEY, CDR2 SMNVEV (reference sequence). The CDR3 protein is CASSFGGGEAFF. The CDR3 DNA reads as TGTGCCAGCAGTTTCGGGGGGGGTGAAGCTTTCTTT.

The sample holds many counts of this clonotype. This chain joins TRBV5-1 and TRBJ2-7; D possibly matches TRBD1 or TRBD2 (5 bases each). CDR3 size: 13 residues. The germline V gene has CDR1 SGHRS and CDR2 YFSETQ. Between the trimmed V and J ends, which lost 5 bases and 3 bases, there was a span of 12 bases. The CDR3 DNA reads as TGCGCCAGCAGGCAAACAGGAGGCTACGAGCAGTACTTC. Translated: CASRQTGGYEQYF.

This clonotype occurred many times. V is TRBV7-9 and J is TRBJ1-4; no definite D call. This CDR3 comprises 16 residues. The V gene lost 5 bases and the J gene lost 3 bases, with 16 bases spanning the gap. Germline V gene lookup returns CDR1 SEHNR and CDR2 FQNEAQ (reference sequence). As DNA, the CDR3 is TGTGCCAGCAGCCCCTCTCAGCCGGGATCTAATGAAAAACTGTTTTTT. Protein sequence: CASSPSQPGSNEKLFF.

In its sample, this clonotype ranks as medium-sized. The CDR3 nucleotides are TGTGCTTGCAGGCCACAGGGAACTGGGGCCAACGTCCTGACTTTC. Translating gives CACRPQGTGANVLTF. The genes are TRBV6-5 and TRBJ2-6; D perhaps matches TRBD1 (6 bases). Germline CDR1 is MNHEY and CDR2 is SVGAGI. The CDR3 is 15 residues long.

This clonotype was seen a few times. The rearrangement links TRBV6-6 to TRBJ1-3; D not certain. Looked up from germline, CDR1 is MNHNY and CDR2 is SVGAGI (reference sequence). The CDR3 is 14 residues long. Trimming cost V 7 bases and J 6 bases, with 16 bases left between them. The CDR3 coding sequence is TGTGCCAGCACTGTCAAGTCGGCGGAAAACACCATATATTTT. Protein: CASTVKSAENTIYF.

This clonotype was recorded at least ten times. The chain has TRBV7-2 and TRBJ2-7; no reliable D call. V lost 4 bases, J lost 7 bases, and 8 bases lay in between. The CDR3 is made up of 11 amino acids. Per germline, CDR1 SGHTA and CDR2 FQGNSA. The CDR3 sequence is CASSSLGEQYF. For the CDR3, the DNA is TGTGCCAGCAGCTCCTTGGGGGAGCAGTACTTC. The complete variable domain, with remaining parts taken from reference TRBV7-2 and TRBJ2-7, reads GAGVSQSPSNKVTEKGKDVELRCDPISGHTALYWYRQSLGQGLEFLIYFQGNSAPDKSGLPSDRFSAERTGGSVSTLTIQRTQQEDSAVYLCASSSLGEQYFGPGTRLTVT.

This clonotype was seen at least ten times. The rearrangement links TRBV7-6 to TRBJ2-1; the D gene is possibly TRBD2 (6 bases). This CDR3 is built from 17 residues. The V and J ends lost 0 bases and 4 bases respectively, with 16 bases between them. Germline CDR1 SGHVS, CDR2 FNYEAQ. CDR3 loop: CASSLAPGAGRYNEQFF. The CDR3 DNA is TGTGCCAGCAGCTTAGCGCCGGGAGCAGGCCGGTACAATGAGCAGTTCTTC.

The V gene is TRBV7-9, the J gene TRBJ2-7; D assignment may be TRBD1 or TRBD2 (5 bases each). Looked up from germline, CDR1 is SEHNR and CDR2 is FQNEAQ (reference sequence). V gave up 4 bases and J gave up 5 bases, with 15 bases separating them. The CDR3 loop spans 14 amino acids. DNA of the CDR3: TGTGCCAGCAGCTCCTGGACACCGGGGAACGAGCAGTACTTC. Encoded protein: CASSSWTPGNEQYF.

This clonotype was found many times. CDR3 in amino acids: CASSYSVGGRFSEQFF. CDR3 DNA: TGTGCCAGCAGTTACTCGGTAGGGGGTCGTTTTAGTGAGCAGTTCTTC. V usage is TRBV6-2 or TRBV6-3 and J usage is TRBJ2-1; a possible D gene is TRBD1 (6 bases). V was trimmed by 0 bases and J by 9 bases, leaving 18 bases between them. This CDR3 region has 16 residues. Germline V CDR1 and CDR2: MNHEY, SVGEGT.

This chain uses TRBV30 with TRBJ1-1; no definite D call. The CDR3 consists of 12 residues. The germline CDR1 and CDR2 sequences are GTSNPN and SVGIG (reference sequence). V was pared by 2 bases and J by 4 bases, with 8 bases between. CDR3 residues: CAWSNWGTEAFF. CDR3 coding DNA: TGTGCCTGGAGTAATTGGGGCACTGAAGCTTTCTTT.

This clonotype is classed as medium-sized (0.01 to 0.1%). The chain uses TRBV7-6 and TRBJ1-5; no clear D gene. This CDR3 comprises 14 residues. Germline V gives CDR1 SGHVS, CDR2 FNYEAQ. V lost 1 base to trimming and J lost 3 bases, with 7 bases between them. CDR3 loop: CASSLEGFNQPQHF. CDR3 nucleotides: TGTGCCAGCAGCTTAGAAGGGTTCAATCAGCCCCAGCATTTT.